Presented here are 7 T cell receptor beta chains from one specimen sequenced in a study of blood T cell repertoires in COVID-19. Profiled with immunoSEQ multiplex PCR; TCRdb holds only in-frame clones, not every one. This table holds 170,000 or so clones, around four fifths found once. Sequenced input: peripheral blood. The receptor set was obtained from an older man with active or convalescent COVID-19.

CDR3 in amino acids: CASRLAGGLFF. The DNA for the CDR3 is TGCGCCAGCAGGCTAGCGGGAGGGTTGTTCTTC. This chain joins TRBV5-1 and TRBJ2-1; 12 bases fit TRBD2. The CDR3 runs 11 residues. V lost 5 bases to trimming and J lost 15 bases; unmatched junction nucleotides: 3. Germline assignment: CDR1 SGHRS and CDR2 YFSETQ.

The chain carries TRBV6-5 and TRBJ1-1, with D possibly being TRBD1 (5 bases). Per the germline V gene, CDR1 is MNHEY and CDR2 is SVGAGI. This CDR3 spans 12 amino acids. Trimming removed 8 bases from V and 7 bases from J, with 14 bases in between. The CDR3 DNA is TGTGCCAGCGGGTCCCAGGGCCTTGAAGCTTTCTTT. As protein: CASGSQGLEAFF.

The rearrangement links TRBV6-4 to TRBJ1-1, with 10 bases matching TRBD1. The trim removed 4 bases at V and 4 bases at J, leaving 0 bases unmatched. Looked up from germline, CDR1 is MRHNA and CDR2 is SNTAGT. The CDR3 loop spans 13 amino acids. CDR3 in DNA: TGTGCCAGCAGTGGGACAGGGGGCACTGAAGCTTTCTTT. Translation gives CASSGTGGTEAFF.

The chain has TRBV18 and TRBJ1-1, with a weak D call TRBD1 (6 bases). The CDR3 is 16 residues long. CDR1 and CDR2 from the germline V gene are KGHSH and LQKENI. V lost 5 bases to trimming and J lost 1 base, with 17 bases between them. The CDR3 loop reads CASSWGQGLTNTEAFF. Here the CDR3 DNA reads TGTGCCAGCTCATGGGGGCAGGGGTTGACGAACACTGAAGCTTTCTTT.

CDR3 coding DNA: TGTGCCTGGAGTGTGTGGGGAGGGCTCGGAGATACGCAGTATTTT. Its protein is CAWSVWGGLGDTQYF. The V and J genes are TRBV30 and TRBJ2-3; 7 nucleotides match TRBD2. Germline CDR1 and CDR2: GTSNPN and SVGIG (reference sequence). The CDR3 covers 15 residues. The trim removed 0 bases at V and 5 bases at J, leaving 8 bases unmatched.

The gene calls are TRBV19 and TRBJ2-3, with TRBD2 identical over 13 bases. With 4 bases clipped from V and 8 bases from J, the junction kept 9 bases outside the gene matches. Germline CDR1 is LNHDA and CDR2 is SQIVND (reference sequence). This CDR3 spans 16 amino acids. DNA of the CDR3: TGTGCCAGTAGTACCGGACTAGCGGGGGCAAAGGGTACGCAGTATTTT. It yields the protein CASSTGLAGAKGTQYF.

This clone is a singleton in its sample. This chain links TRBV9 with TRBJ1-1; 7 bases are shared with TRBD1. This CDR3 spans 14 amino acids. The V gene end was trimmed by 3 bases and the J gene end by 5 bases; junction bases not matched to a gene: 7. CDR1 SGDLS and CDR2 YYNGEE come from the germline V gene. CDR3 region: CASSGLGQQTEAFF. CDR3 bases: TGTGCCAGCAGCGGCCTGGGACAGCAGACTGAAGCTTTCTTT.